These 14 T cell receptor beta chains share one sample of origin, sequenced in a study of Ad26.COV2.S vaccination and SARS-CoV-2 variants. Repertoires were generated with immunoSEQ multiplex PCR, while TCRdb's copy carries only in-frame clones and drops some. The sample shows approximately 400,000 clones, 83% of them seen only once. Treatment indicated: roughly 19 received Ad26.COV2.S at low or high dose, single or two shots; about five received placebo; per-sample allocation not given. Collection of the samples took place on day 63 after the first injection of vaccine or placebo. The specimen comprised peripheral blood, sampled in a trial of Ad26.COV2.S vaccine versus placebo. The receptors were gathered from a person aged 18-65 years who received the Ad26.COV2.S COVID-19 vaccine or a placebo.

This chain uses TRBV10-3 with TRBJ2-1; 9 positions match TRBD2. Germline lookup yields CDR1 ENHRY and CDR2 SYGVKD. The CDR3 is 14 residues long. Trimming removed 8 bases from V and 8 bases from J; junction bases left unmatched: 10. The CDR3 bases are TGTGCCATCGAGAATAGCGGGGGCAGGGATGAGCAGTTCTTC. The encoded protein is CAIENSGGRDEQFF.

V gene TRBV10-1 combines with J gene TRBJ2-1; D not resolved. The V end lost 5 bases, the J end lost 4 bases, and 12 bases lay between the germline ends. Germline CDR1 WNHNN, CDR2 SYGVQD (reference sequence). This CDR3 region has 14 residues. The CDR3 reads CASSRSELYNEQFF. The CDR3 nucleotides are TGCGCCAGCAGTCGAAGCGAACTATACAATGAGCAGTTCTTC.

In its sample, this clone was seen a few times. DNA of the CDR3: TGTGCCAGCAGCTCGGGAGGCATGGGGGTTTCACCCCTCCACTTT. It encodes CASSSGGMGVSPLHF. The rearrangement uses TRBV7-9 and TRBJ1-6; maybe TRBD1 (5 bases). The CDR3 has 15 amino acids. V lost 4 bases, J lost 9 bases, and 16 bases lay in between. Per the germline V gene, CDR1 is SEHNR and CDR2 is FQNEAQ (reference sequence).

This clone was observed a handful of times. The chain employs TRBV9 and TRBJ1-3; a possible D gene is TRBD1 (5 bases). V was cut by 0 bases and J by 4 bases, with 14 bases left in between. CDR3 length: 16 amino acids. Germline CDR1 is SGDLS and CDR2 is YYNGEE. CDR3 loop: CASSVDPGMEGNTIYF. For the CDR3, the DNA is TGTGCCAGCAGCGTAGATCCAGGGATGGAGGGAAACACCATATATTTT.

This chain links TRBV10-3 with TRBJ1-5; TRBD1 agrees at 7 bases. Losses at the gene ends were 5 bases for V and 1 base for J; bases not matched to a gene: 8. The CDR3 loop spans 16 amino acids. Germline CDR1 is ENHRY and CDR2 is SYGVKD. CDR3 nucleotide sequence: TGTGCCATCAGTACACAGGGGCTGTTGAGCAATCAGCCCCAGCATTTT. Translation gives CAISTQGLLSNQPQHF.

This chain links TRBV6-2 or TRBV6-3 with TRBJ1-2; D call uncertain. The CDR3 is 12 amino acids. The germline gives CDR1 MNHEY, CDR2 SVGEGT. Trimming removed 0 bases from V and 6 bases from J, with 5 bases in between. The CDR3 nucleotides read TGTGCCAGCAGTTACTCTTCGGATGGCTACACCTTC. Translating gives CASSYSSDGYTF.

CDR3 coding DNA: TGTGCCAGCAGCATATACACTGAAGCTTTCTTT. This sequence encodes CASSIYTEAFF. The chain has TRBV11-2 and TRBJ1-1; D unresolved. The CDR3 runs to 11 residues. V was trimmed by 5 bases and J by 3 bases, leaving 4 bases between them. CDR1 is SGHAT and CDR2 is FQNNGV in the germline V gene.

The CDR3 DNA follows: TGTGCCAGCAGCCAAGTGGAAGGGCAGCCCCAGCATTTT. Residues: CASSQVEGQPQHF. V gene TRBV3-1 (or the pseudogene TRBV3-2) combines with J gene TRBJ1-5; D not certain. CDR3 length: 13 residues. Trimming left V 1 base short and J 7 bases short, with 8 bases between. CDR1 and CDR2 from the germline V gene are LGHDT and YNNKEL (reference sequence).

This chain joins TRBV5-5 and TRBJ2-1; TRBD2 matches 11 bases. The CDR3 spans 18 residues. Per the germline V gene, CDR1 is SGHKS and CDR2 is YYEKEE (reference sequence). V trimming: 4 bases; J trimming: 7 bases; junction bases outside the gene matches: 16. CDR3 amino acids: CASSARTRGLAGGNEQFF. In nucleotides, the CDR3 is TGTGCCAGCAGCGCCAGGACCCGGGGGCTAGCGGGGGGAAATGAGCAGTTCTTC.

Details on this clone: This sample also contains other DNA sequences that code for the same CDR3. V and J are TRBV5-1 and TRBJ2-7; perhaps D is TRBD1 or TRBD2 (5 bases each). Germline lookup yields CDR1 SGHRS and CDR2 YFSETQ. The ends were cut back, 0 bases at V and 3 bases at J, with 10 bases in the middle. This CDR3 region has 14 residues. This chain's CDR3 is CASSLVAGSYEQYF. The DNA of the CDR3 is TGCGCCAGCAGCTTGGTGGCAGGGAGCTACGAGCAGTACTTC.

The chain carries TRBV12-3 or TRBV12-4 and TRBJ2-5; TRBD2 matches at 11 bases. V shed 0 bases and J 14 bases; nucleotides not matched to a gene: 5. There are 13 residues in the CDR3. Here the CDR3 reads CASSLAGTSGLYF. CDR3 DNA sequence: TGTGCCAGCAGTTTAGCGGGGACTAGCGGCCTATACTTC.

This chain connects TRBV14 to TRBJ1-2, with 10 bases lining up with TRBD1. Trimming took 3 bases from V and 6 from J; bases not matched to a gene: 16. There are 18 residues in the CDR3. Germline V gene lookup returns CDR1 SGHDN and CDR2 FVKESK. This chain's CDR3 is CASSQEPGQGILINGYTF. The CDR3 DNA reads TGTGCCAGCAGCCAGGAGCCGGGACAGGGGATATTAATAAATGGCTACACCTTC.

The J gene is TRBJ2-3, the V gene TRBV10-1; D gene uncertain. The V end lost 3 bases, the J end lost 4 bases, and 14 bases lay between the germline ends. From germline, CDR1 is WNHNN and CDR2 SYGVQD (reference sequence). The CDR3 length is 15 residues. CDR3 loop: CASSEGQFSADTQYF. The CDR3 DNA reads as TGCGCCAGCAGTGAAGGGCAGTTCTCCGCAGATACGCAGTATTTT.

The chain uses TRBV19 and TRBJ2-5; D is possibly TRBD2 (5 bases). Germline CDR1 LNHDA, CDR2 SQIVND (reference sequence). V shed 6 bases and J shed 4 bases, with 18 bases lying between them. This CDR3 spans 15 amino acids. CDR3 DNA: TGTGCCAGTAGGCCTATAGGGAGAAGGGCAGAGACCCAGTACTTC. It is translated as CASRPIGRRAETQYF.